The 29 T cell receptor beta chains given below trace back to one sample, sequenced in a study of CD8 T cells in ankylosing spondylitis. MiXCR was run by TCRdb on the 5' RACE reads, yielding one entry per CDR3 protein. The table shows about 340,000 distinct CDR3 sequences, with about 15% occurring only once. Sequencing used blood, either unsorted or a sorted T cell fraction (not recorded which). The origin of the receptors is a male donor with ankylosing spondylitis or in good health (not recorded which).

This clonotype was observed a few times. The chain carries TRBV30 and TRBJ2-3; 9 bases map to TRBD1. This CDR3 region has 14 residues. V trimming: 4 bases; J trimming: 6 bases; junction bases outside the gene matches: 8. Germline V lookup: CDR1 GTSNPN, CDR2 SVGIG (reference sequence). CDR3 protein: CAWMEGQGADTQYF. The CDR3 DNA is TGTGCCTGGATGGAGGGACAGGGTGCGGATACGCAGTATTTT.

The chain combines TRBV7-6 with TRBJ1-1, with D perhaps TRBD1 (5 bases). This CDR3 is built from 15 residues. Trimming pared 8 bases from V and 1 base from J, leaving 17 bases between. The V gene's germline CDR1 is SGHVS and CDR2 FNYEAQ. The CDR3 sequence is CASGTFQGTNTEAFF. The CDR3, as DNA: TGTGCCAGCGGGACCTTCCAGGGAACGAACACTGAAGCTTTCTTT.

This clonotype appeared once. The chain links TRBV7-2 to TRBJ1-2; TRBD1 agrees at 8 bases. Trimming cost V 1 base and J 4 bases; bases outside gene matches: 8. CDR1 is SGHTA, CDR2 FQGNSA, per germline. CDR3 length: 16 amino acids. CDR3 sequence reads: CASSLVGTGNVYGYTF. The CDR3 DNA reads as TGTGCCAGCAGCTTAGTAGGGACAGGAAATGTCTATGGCTACACCTTC.

This clonotype has only a few counts. The chain is built from TRBV10-1 and TRBJ1-1; the match to TRBD1 covers 10 bases. The V segment lost 6 bases and the J segment 12 bases; nucleotides outside the gene matches: 7. The CDR3 has 12 residues. Germline CDR1 is WNHNN and CDR2 is SYGVQD (reference sequence). The CDR3 coding sequence is TGCGCCAGCAGCATTGGACAGGGGGTGACTTTCTTT. Translated, it gives CASSIGQGVTFF.

The chain is built from TRBV5-1 and TRBJ2-7; 9 bases fit TRBD1. CDR3 length: 16 residues. V shed 1 base, J shed 0 bases, and the junction held 5 bases outside the gene matches. The germline gives CDR1 SGHRS, CDR2 YFSETQ. CDR3 region: CASSLRTGALSYEQYF. The CDR3 nucleotides are TGCGCCAGCAGCTTGAGGACAGGGGCCCTCTCCTACGAGCAGTACTTC.

The genes are TRBV28 and TRBJ2-1; 8 nucleotides align to TRBD1. With V trimmed by 5 bases and J by 10 bases, 7 bases remained unmatched. CDR1 is MDHEN, CDR2 SYDVKM, per germline. This CDR3 has 13 residues. The CDR3 nucleotides are TGTGCCAGCAGTGCAGGGGGCCATCGGGAGCAGTTCTTC. Its translation: CASSAGGHREQFF.

The J gene is TRBJ2-1, the V gene TRBV9; a possible D gene is TRBD2 (5 bases). V gave up 0 bases and J gave up 0 bases, with 7 bases separating them. This CDR3 has 15 amino acids. CDR1 is SGDLS and CDR2 is YYNGEE in the germline V gene. The CDR3 is CASSVGRGSYNEQFF. CDR3 DNA: TGTGCCAGCAGCGTAGGCCGGGGCTCCTACAATGAGCAGTTCTTC.

The chain combines TRBV20-1 with TRBJ2-7; D gene unclear. There are 12 residues in the CDR3. Germline lookup yields CDR1 DFQATT and CDR2 SNEGSKA (reference sequence). The V and J ends lost 6 bases and 3 bases respectively, with 12 bases between them. CDR3 in amino acids: CSARSTYYEQYF. The CDR3 DNA reads TGCAGTGCCCGGAGTACCTACTACGAGCAGTACTTC.

This clonotype was counted between two and nine times. J is TRBJ2-1 and V is TRBV24-1; no reliable D call. The CDR3 loop spans 14 amino acids. Germline V lookup: CDR1 KGHDR, CDR2 SFDVKD. V was clipped by 3 bases and J by 7 bases, with 12 bases between them. CDR3 sequence reads: CATSDEGQRNEQFF. For the CDR3, the DNA is TGTGCCACCAGTGATGAAGGGCAGAGAAATGAGCAGTTCTTC.

The rearrangement uses TRBV20-1 and TRBJ1-1; D is unclear. The CDR3 loop spans 13 amino acids. Trimming removed 0 bases from V and 1 base from J, with 6 bases in between. Germline CDR1 and CDR2: DFQATT and SNEGSKA (reference sequence). This CDR3 reads CSARDRWNTEAFF. CDR3 DNA: TGCAGTGCTAGAGATCGATGGAACACTGAAGCTTTCTTT.

The chain has TRBV19 and TRBJ2-1, with 9 positions matching TRBD2. Germline V gene sequence: CDR1 LNHDA, CDR2 SQIVND (reference sequence). This CDR3 comprises 16 residues. V shed 3 bases and J 0 bases; nucleotides not matched to a gene: 3. CDR3 loop: CASSMLAGSSYNEQFF. The CDR3 region has the DNA TGTGCCAGTAGTATGCTAGCGGGGAGCTCCTACAATGAGCAGTTCTTC.

This clonotype was recorded many times. This chain uses TRBV10-2 with TRBJ2-2; 11 nucleotides match TRBD2. The trim removed 9 bases at V and 1 base at J, leaving 7 bases unmatched. Germline CDR1 reads WSHSY; CDR2 reads SAAADI. This CDR3 spans 16 amino acids. CDR3 sequence (DNA): TGCGCCAGTCCGATTGGACTAGCGGGGAACACCGGGGAGCTGTTTTTT. It translates to CASPIGLAGNTGELFF.

The CDR3 sequence: CASSYSSGSYEQYF. CDR3 sequence (DNA): TGTGCCAGCAGTTACTCCTCGGGAAGTTACGAGCAGTACTTC. The chain carries TRBV6-5 and TRBJ2-7, with D tentatively TRBD2 (5 bases). CDR1 is MNHEY, CDR2 SVGAGI, per germline. CDR3 length: 14 residues. Trimming shortened V by 0 bases and J by 4 bases, and 10 bases separated the two germline ends.

There are a few counts of this clonotype. The chain has TRBV12-3 or TRBV12-4 and TRBJ1-1; D unresolved. CDR3 length: 13 amino acids. The V end was cut by 0 bases, the J end by 8 bases, with 10 bases between. The CDR3 region has the DNA TGTGCCAGCAGTTTAGCGATCGGGTCGGAAGCTTTCTTT. Protein: CASSLAIGSEAFF.

V gene TRBV4-1 combines with J gene TRBJ1-1; 7 positions agree with TRBD1. This CDR3 comprises 14 residues. The trim removed 6 bases at V and 5 bases at J, leaving 9 bases unmatched. Per the germline V gene, CDR1 is MGHRA and CDR2 is YSYEKL. CDR3 loop: CASSAAQGETEAFF. The DNA for the CDR3 is TGCGCCAGCAGTGCCGCTCAGGGGGAAACTGAAGCTTTCTTT.

This clonotype was detected many times. This chain uses TRBV12-3 or TRBV12-4 with TRBJ1-1, with a weak D call TRBD1 (5 bases). This CDR3 comprises 13 residues. V dropped 3 bases and J dropped 1 base, with 6 bases sitting between them. The CDR3 reads CASSFGGNTEAFF. The CDR3, as DNA: TGTGCCAGCAGTTTCGGGGGGAACACTGAAGCTTTCTTT.

This clonotype turned up a few times. The chain employs TRBV7-9 and TRBJ2-1, with D possibly being TRBD1 (5 bases). Trimming removed 11 bases from V and 4 bases from J, with 9 bases in between. Germline V gene data show CDR1 as SEHNR and CDR2 as FQNEAQ (reference sequence). The CDR3 runs to 11 residues. The CDR3 here is CAGDSYNEQFF. CDR3 sequence (DNA): TGTGCCGGTGACAGTTACAATGAGCAGTTCTTC.

The chain links TRBV6-5 to TRBJ1-2; 7 positions match TRBD1. The junction had 3 bases not matched to a gene; V was cut back by 5 bases and J by 6 bases. The CDR3 sequence is 12 residues long. The germline V gene encodes CDR1 MNHEY and CDR2 SVGAGI. The DNA for the CDR3 is TGTGCCAGCAGTAAACAGGGGAATGGCTACACCTTC. Protein sequence: CASSKQGNGYTF.

This clonotype occurred a few times. This chain links TRBV20-1 with TRBJ2-2; 8 bases are shared with TRBD2. Per germline, CDR1 DFQATT and CDR2 SNEGSKA (reference sequence). The CDR3 runs 14 residues. V was pared by 1 base and J by 10 bases, with 8 bases of the junction left unmatched. The CDR3 nucleotides are TGCAGTGCTAGAGTATTTACGGGGGGGAAGGAGCTGTTTTTT. This codes for CSARVFTGGKELFF.

This clonotype was detected a few times. The chain couples TRBV11-2 to TRBJ2-1, with TRBD2 matching 11 bases. The ends lost 5 bases at V and 10 bases at J; junction bases unmatched: 10. The CDR3 covers 15 residues. Germline V CDR1 and CDR2: SGHAT, FQNNGV. CDR3 bases: TGTGCCAGCAGCGGGCCCGGGACTAGCGGTGCCGAGCAGTTCTTC. Its protein product is CASSGPGTSGAEQFF. Using reference TRBV11-2 and TRBJ2-1 for the parts outside the CDR3, the full variable domain is EAGVAQSPRYKIIEKRQSVAFWCNPISGHATLYWYQQILGQGPKLLIQFQNNGVVDDSQLPKDRFSAERLKGVDSTLKIQPAKLEDSAVYLCASSGPGTSGAEQFFGPGTRLTVL.

The J gene is TRBJ2-7, the V gene TRBV20-1, with 9 bases matching TRBD2. This CDR3 is built from 15 residues. V trimming: 4 bases; J trimming: 4 bases; junction bases outside the gene matches: 11. CDR1 is DFQATT and CDR2 is SNEGSKA in the germline V gene (reference sequence). The DNA of the CDR3 is TGCAGTGCTATTGATAGCGGGAGCGCTGCGTACGAGCAGTACTTC. Its protein product is CSAIDSGSAAYEQYF.

This clonotype was recorded a few times. The chain carries TRBV3-1 and TRBJ1-6; D may be TRBD1 (5 bases). The germline V gene encodes CDR1 LGHDT and CDR2 YNNKEL (reference sequence). The V end was cut by 4 bases, the J end by 3 bases, with 10 bases between. CDR3 length: 15 residues. CDR3 protein: CASSRTGLYNSPLHF. As DNA, the CDR3 is TGTGCCAGCAGCCGCACAGGTCTCTATAATTCACCCCTCCACTTT.

The rearrangement links TRBV3-1 to TRBJ2-7; 7 bases map to TRBD2. The CDR3 contains 15 residues. Germline V gene data show CDR1 as LGHDT and CDR2 as YNNKEL (reference sequence). The V gene end was trimmed by 0 bases and the J gene end by 7 bases; junction bases not matched to a gene: 9. The CDR3 coding sequence is TGTGCCAGCAGCCAAGATTTGACTAGCTCGGGGGAGCAGTACTTC. The encoded protein is CASSQDLTSSGEQYF.

The sample holds a few counts of this clonotype. This chain uses TRBV12-3 or TRBV12-4 with TRBJ1-1, with D possibly TRBD1 on 5 matching bases. The CDR3 sequence is 12 residues long. V lost 4 bases and J 7 bases, leaving 10 bases between the germline ends. CDR3 region: CASSSQGNEAFF. The DNA of the CDR3 is TGTGCCAGCAGTTCTCAGGGTAATGAAGCTTTCTTT.

In this sample, this clonotype turned up many times. The V and J genes are TRBV5-1 and TRBJ2-5; possible D gene TRBD1, 5 bases. V gave up 3 bases and J gave up 4 bases, with 10 bases separating them. Germline assignment: CDR1 SGHRS and CDR2 YFSETQ. The CDR3 is 13 residues long. CDR3 protein: CASSSDRRETQYF. The DNA of the CDR3 is TGCGCCAGCAGCTCTGACAGAAGAGAGACCCAGTACTTC.

The chain uses TRBV3-1 and TRBJ1-1; D gene ambiguous. Trimming removed 5 bases at V and 6 bases at J, with 13 bases between. Per germline, CDR1 LGHDT and CDR2 YNNKEL (reference sequence). CDR3 length: 13 residues. In nucleotides, the CDR3 is TGTGCCAGCAGCTCTAAACTCGGGGCTGAAGCTTTCTTT. Translating gives CASSSKLGAEAFF.

This clonotype was found a few times. The CDR3 bases are TGTGCCAGCTCATCTGACAGGGGCTCCTACAATGAGCAGTTCTTC. Amino acid sequence: CASSSDRGSYNEQFF. The chain carries TRBV18 and TRBJ2-1; 8 nucleotides align to TRBD1. CDR1 and CDR2 (germline): KGHSH, LQKENI. The CDR3 is made up of 15 amino acids. The junction had 3 bases not matched to a gene; V was cut back by 5 bases and J by 0 bases.

The chain carries TRBV6-2 or TRBV6-3 and TRBJ1-1; possibly TRBD1 for D (5 bases). This CDR3 has 16 amino acids. CDR1 and CDR2 from the germline V gene are MNHEY and SVGEGT. V was pared by 3 bases and J by 4 bases, with 18 bases between. CDR3 bases: TGTGCCAGCAGTTATCGGGGGGTAAGAAGGAGCACTGAAGCTTTCTTT. Its protein product is CASSYRGVRRSTEAFF.

The genes are TRBV7-9 and TRBJ2-1; 9 nucleotides align to TRBD2. Germline V CDR1 and CDR2: SEHNR, FQNEAQ (reference sequence). This CDR3 is built from 16 residues. V lost 6 bases, J lost 8 bases, and 14 bases stayed unmatched. CDR3: CASRSLSGRRGHEQFF. The DNA of the CDR3 is TGTGCCAGCAGGAGTTTAAGCGGGAGGAGAGGGCATGAGCAGTTCTTC.